The TCR beta chain described here comes from a study of blood T cell repertoires in COVID-19. Followed longitudinally, the Seattle patients had been enrolled during active infection. Trimming pared 2 bases from V and 10 bases from J, leaving 11 bases between. CDR3 length: 12 amino acids. Germline CDR1 is SQVTM and CDR2 is ANQGSEA. The repertoire was sequenced with immunoSEQ multiplex PCR; TCRdb's copy has only in-frame clones and lacks some. Of 150,000 to 200,000 clones in the sample, roughly 76% were seen once. The V call is TRBV29-1, the J call TRBJ1-4; D remains unclear. The sample consisted of peripheral blood. This TCR derives from a woman at least 80 years old with COVID-19, enrolled during active disease. The CDR3 here is CSVELTLGKLFF. For the CDR3, the DNA is TGCAGCGTTGAACTGACTCTAGGAAAACTGTTTTTT.